The 9 T cell receptor beta chains below all came from one sample that was sequenced in a study of human T cells and chemical hapten exposure. TCRdb passed the RACE reads through MiXCR, listing each CDR3 protein once. The data show approximately 100,000 distinct CDR3 sequences, with 9.2% seen just once and 2.5% to 3.5% held by the top ten. As for time point: patch test 2, 6 weeks after DPC sensitization. Indicated treatment: therapeutic diphenylcyclopropenone sensitization with weekly scalp DPC. This specimen was whole blood, taken in connection with sensitization to the hapten diphenylcyclopropenone (DPC). The receptors shown here come from a woman aged 40 to 50 with alopecia areata. Some clones in this sample may be carry-over from other donors' samples.

This clonotype was counted a few times. The chain links TRBV7-2 to TRBJ2-7, with a possible D match to TRBD1 (6 bases). This CDR3 is built from 14 residues. V lost 0 bases to trimming and J lost 3 bases, with 9 bases between them. The germline CDR1 and CDR2 sequences are SGHTA and FQGNSA. For the CDR3, the DNA is TGTGCCAGCAGCTTAGCTAAGGGGGACTACGAGCAGTACTTC. Amino acid sequence: CASSLAKGDYEQYF.

There are a few counts of this clonotype. This chain connects TRBV7-2 to TRBJ1-2; weak D call: TRBD1 (6 bases). This CDR3 comprises 13 residues. Germline lookup yields CDR1 SGHTA and CDR2 FQGNSA. Trimming cost V 0 bases and J 6 bases, with 8 bases left between them. CDR3 in DNA: TGTGCCAGCAGCTTAGCGACAGGAGATGGCTACACCTTC. Translated: CASSLATGDGYTF. The whole variable domain, filled in from reference TRBV7-2 and TRBJ1-2, reads GAGVSQSPSNKVTEKGKDVELRCDPISGHTALYWYRQSLGQGLEFLIYFQGNSAPDKSGLPSDRFSAERTGGSVSTLTIQRTQQEDSAVYLCASSLATGDGYTFGSGTRLTVV.

This clonotype was counted a few times. V gene TRBV20-1 combines with J gene TRBJ1-5, with 7 positions matching TRBD1. The V gene end was trimmed by 6 bases and the J gene end by 3 bases; junction bases not matched to a gene: 5. CDR1 is DFQATT and CDR2 is SNEGSKA in the germline V gene (reference sequence). The CDR3 totals 13 residues. CDR3 amino acids: CSADRAFNQPQHF. CDR3 nucleotides: TGCAGTGCCGACAGGGCTTTCAATCAGCCCCAGCATTTT.

This clonotype was found a few times. The chain is built from TRBV6-2 or TRBV6-3 and TRBJ2-2; 8 nucleotides align to TRBD1. CDR1 is MNHEY and CDR2 is SVGEGT in the germline V gene. CDR3 size: 16 residues. The V segment lost 3 bases and the J segment 4 bases; nucleotides outside the gene matches: 7. Here the CDR3 DNA reads TGTGCCAGCAGTTATAGGGACAGGAGCTTCACCGGGGAGCTGTTTTTT. Residues: CASSYRDRSFTGELFF.

This clonotype was recorded at least ten times. The rearrangement links TRBV12-3 or TRBV12-4 to TRBJ1-2, with D perhaps TRBD1 (5 bases). V was trimmed by 2 bases and J by 7 bases, leaving 11 bases between them. This CDR3 has 13 residues. CDR3: CASSLWGVTGYTF. CDR3 nucleotides: TGTGCCAGCAGTTTATGGGGGGTGACTGGCTACACCTTC.

In its sample, this clonotype was seen many times. The J gene is TRBJ1-1, the V gene TRBV3-1; no clear D gene. The CDR3 spans 14 residues. V shed 7 bases and J shed 1 base, with 13 bases lying between them. CDR1 is LGHDT, CDR2 YNNKEL, per germline (reference sequence). In DNA form, the CDR3 reads TGTGCCAGCACCCAGGATAGTTGGAACACTGAAGCTTTCTTT. Translating it yields CASTQDSWNTEAFF.

This clonotype was seen a handful of times. The junction departs from germline at one end; a sequencing error may be responsible. The J gene is TRBJ1-1, the V gene TRBV7-9; D is undetermined. The CDR3 runs 14 residues. The germline CDR1 and CDR2 sequences are SEHNR and FQNEAQ (reference sequence). Here the CDR3 reads CASTLDAVGTEAFF. The CDR3 DNA reads as TGTGCCAGCACCTTAGATGCCGTGGGCACTGAAGCTTTCTTT.

The CDR3 sequence: CASSPRQGPDGYTF. For the CDR3, the DNA is TGTGCCAGCAGCCCCCGACAGGGCCCCGATGGCTACACCTTC. This sequence joins TRBV11-2 and TRBJ1-2, with TRBD1 matching over 7 bases. The V segment lost 5 bases and the J segment 6 bases; nucleotides outside the gene matches: 9. The germline gives CDR1 SGHAT, CDR2 FQNNGV. This CDR3 spans 14 amino acids. The entire variable domain, with the rest obtained from reference TRBV11-2 and TRBJ1-2, is as follows: EAGVAQSPRYKIIEKRQSVAFWCNPISGHATLYWYQQILGQGPKLLIQFQNNGVVDDSQLPKDRFSAERLKGVDSTLKIQPAKLEDSAVYLCASSPRQGPDGYTFGSGTRLTVV.

There are many counts of this clonotype. This chain links TRBV7-9 with TRBJ2-7; TRBD1 aligns across 8 bases. J lost 7 bases, V lost 5 bases, and 13 bases had no gene match. The CDR3 spans 15 residues. From germline, CDR1 is SEHNR and CDR2 FQNEAQ (reference sequence). This CDR3 reads CASSPRTGPFAEQYF. The CDR3 DNA follows: TGTGCCAGCAGCCCTCGGACAGGGCCCTTTGCGGAGCAGTACTTC.